This entry lists 29 T cell receptor beta chains sequenced from one sample in a study of beta chain features in type 1 diabetes. Sequenced material consisted of expressed TCRB transcripts (all of the isolated RNA was reverse transcribed). Profiled with immunoSEQ multiplex PCR; TCRdb holds only in-frame clones, not every one. The repertoire has more than 120,000 clones, about 13% of them found once; the top ten carry approximately 1.3%. Study results and caveats: All four CD4+ subsets from Type 1 diabetes patients carried moderately but significantly shorter TCRB CDR3s.

Their recognized antigens are unknown. Source material: central memory CD4+ T cells from blood. The receptors stem from a man aged 18 to 30 with type 1 diabetes.

This clone has only a few counts. This chain joins TRBV7-8 and TRBJ2-3; 11 bases match TRBD2. CDR1 is SGHVS, CDR2 FQNEAQ, per germline. The CDR3 is 17 residues long. With 5 bases clipped from V and 3 bases from J, the junction kept 10 bases outside the gene matches. CDR3 DNA: TGTGCCAGCAGCACCCGCGTAGCGGGGGGGCCGACAGATACGCAGTATTTT. As protein: CASSTRVAGGPTDTQYF.

This clone was counted between two and nine times. V and J are TRBV4-2 and TRBJ1-1; tentatively, D is TRBD1 (6 bases). Trimming stripped 1 base from V and 1 base from J, with 10 bases between. Germline-derived CDR1 and CDR2 are LGHNA and YNFKEQ. CDR3 length: 15 residues. This CDR3 is CASSQGGAENTEAFF. The CDR3 DNA follows: TGTGCCAGCAGCCAAGGGGGGGCCGAGAACACTGAAGCTTTCTTT.

This chain joins TRBV7-2 and TRBJ2-6, with 7 bases that match TRBD1. Germline CDR1 is SGHTA and CDR2 is FQGNSA. V shed 1 base, J shed 1 base, and the junction held 1 base outside the gene matches. The CDR3 totals 16 residues. This chain's CDR3 is CASSLGQGSGANVLTF. The CDR3 bases are TGTGCCAGCAGCTTAGGACAGGGTTCTGGGGCCAACGTCCTGACTTTC.

The chain links TRBV28 to TRBJ2-7; TRBD2 agrees at 9 bases. The V segment lost 5 bases and the J segment 0 bases; nucleotides outside the gene matches: 11. Germline values: CDR1 MDHEN, CDR2 SYDVKM. There are 17 residues in the CDR3. CDR3 nucleotides: TGTGCCAGCAGTCCCCCGTCTAGCGGGGCTACCTCCTACGAGCAGTACTTC. This encodes CASSPPSSGATSYEQYF.

This clone was counted a few times. V usage is TRBV11-2 and J usage is TRBJ2-7, with D perhaps TRBD1 or TRBD2 (5 bases each). The ends were cut back, 2 bases at V and 3 bases at J, with 8 bases in the middle. The CDR3 totals 13 residues. In germline, CDR1 is SGHAT, CDR2 FQNNGV. The CDR3 nucleotides read TGTGCCAGCAGCTTACGAGGGGACTACGAGCAGTACTTC. Translated: CASSLRGDYEQYF. Drawing the rest from reference TRBV11-2 and TRBJ2-7, the complete variable domain is EAGVAQSPRYKIIEKRQSVAFWCNPISGHATLYWYQQILGQGPKLLIQFQNNGVVDDSQLPKDRFSAERLKGVDSTLKIQPAKLEDSAVYLCASSLRGDYEQYFGPGTRLTVT.

The rearrangement joins TRBV5-4 to TRBJ1-2; 8 bases agree with TRBD1. Germline V gives CDR1 SGHNT, CDR2 YYREEE (reference sequence). This CDR3 contains 15 residues. V trimming: 4 bases; J trimming: 5 bases; junction bases outside the gene matches: 10. Here the CDR3 reads CASSQGSGGGYGYTF. CDR3 sequence (DNA): TGTGCCAGCAGCCAGGGTTCAGGGGGCGGGTATGGCTACACCTTC. The full variable domain, completed using reference TRBV5-4 and TRBJ1-2, is ETGVTQSPTHLIKTRGQQVTLRCSSQSGHNTVSWYQQALGQGPQFIFQYYREEENGRGNFPPRFSGLQFPNYSSELNVNALELDDSALYLCASSQGSGGGYGYTFGSGTRLTVV.

This clone was detected only a few times. V usage is TRBV27 and J usage is TRBJ2-1; 8 bases align to TRBD1. Germline-derived CDR1 and CDR2 are MNHEY and SMNVEV (reference sequence). After removal of 3 bases from V and 8 bases from J, the junction contained 6 bases not matched to a gene. The CDR3 is made up of 14 amino acids. The CDR3 bases are TGTGCCAGCAGTTTTCGGACAGGGTTTGATGAGCAGTTCTTC. Translation gives CASSFRTGFDEQFF.

This clone was counted a few times. The V gene is TRBV7-9, the J gene TRBJ1-1, with D possibly being TRBD1 (6 bases). Germline CDR1 and CDR2: SEHNR and FQNEAQ (reference sequence). Trimming took off 4 bases at V and 0 bases at J, with 12 bases between the two ends. The CDR3 extends over 15 amino acids. The CDR3 loop is CASSYPTGLNTEAFF. The CDR3, as DNA: TGTGCCAGCAGCTACCCGACAGGATTGAACACTGAAGCTTTCTTT.

This clone occurred a few times. This sequence joins TRBV7-9 and TRBJ1-6; D perhaps matches TRBD1 (5 bases). Looked up from germline, CDR1 is SEHNR and CDR2 is FQNEAQ (reference sequence). V lost 1 base to trimming and J lost 10 bases, with 14 bases between them. This CDR3 spans 15 amino acids. As DNA, the CDR3 is TGTGCCAGCAGCTTAGGTCGCCAGGGTGGGTCACCCCTCCACTTT. It is translated as CASSLGRQGGSPLHF.

This chain joins TRBV11-3 and TRBJ2-1; either TRBD1 or TRBD2 may supply D (5 bases each). Germline CDR1 SGHNT, CDR2 YENEEA. The CDR3 is 16 amino acids. V dropped 3 bases and J dropped 4 bases, with 16 bases sitting between them. CDR3 in DNA: TGTGCCAGCAGCTTTGGTGGGGACGGACCTTACAATGAGCAGTTCTTC. This codes for CASSFGGDGPYNEQFF.

In DNA form, the CDR3 reads TGTGCCAGCAGCTTACTTTCCACTGAAGCTTTCTTT. Protein sequence: CASSLLSTEAFF. The gene calls are TRBV7-9 and TRBJ1-1; D ambiguous. Germline V gene sequence: CDR1 SEHNR, CDR2 FQNEAQ (reference sequence). The CDR3 runs to 12 residues. The ends were cut back, 2 bases at V and 4 bases at J, with 5 bases in the middle.

This clone was counted between two and nine times. V gene TRBV14 combines with J gene TRBJ2-7; 7 bases line up with TRBD2. Per germline, CDR1 SGHDN and CDR2 FVKESK. V lost 1 base to trimming and J lost 3 bases; unmatched junction nucleotides: 6. CDR3 length: 15 residues. In DNA, the CDR3 is TGTGCCAGCAGCCAAGGCGGGGGAGGTAACTACGAGCAGTACTTC. Protein sequence: CASSQGGGGNYEQYF.

As DNA, the CDR3 is TGTGCCAGCAGCCATGAACACGAGACCTACGAGCAGTACTTC. It translates to CASSHEHETYEQYF. This rearrangement joins TRBV14 to TRBJ2-7; D is undetermined. Trimming removed 3 bases at V and 2 bases at J, with 11 bases between. This CDR3 is 14 amino acids long. From germline, CDR1 is SGHDN and CDR2 FVKESK.

This clone has a handful of counts. The V and J genes are TRBV18 and TRBJ1-2; TRBD1 agrees at 9 bases. V lost 5 bases to trimming and J lost 0 bases; unmatched junction nucleotides: 4. The CDR3 is 15 residues long. The germline V gene has CDR1 KGHSH and CDR2 LQKENI. This CDR3 is CASSSGQGTNYGYTF. CDR3 coding DNA: TGTGCCAGCTCATCTGGACAGGGGACTAACTATGGCTACACCTTC.

This chain uses TRBV9 with TRBJ1-6, with unresolved D. In germline, CDR1 is SGDLS, CDR2 YYNGEE. Trimming pared 3 bases from V and 7 bases from J, leaving 14 bases between. The CDR3 covers 15 residues. The CDR3 reads CASSAPPGPNSPLHF. The CDR3 coding sequence is TGTGCCAGCAGCGCGCCACCGGGCCCGAATTCACCCCTCCACTTT.

This clone has a handful of counts. This chain joins TRBV27 and TRBJ2-5; D gene uncertain. The germline V gene encodes CDR1 MNHEY and CDR2 SMNVEV (reference sequence). V lost 6 bases to trimming and J lost 1 base, with 9 bases between them. This CDR3 region has 13 residues. As DNA, the CDR3 is TGTGCCAGCAGACCTATGGCCCAAGAGACCCAGTACTTC. It yields the protein CASRPMAQETQYF.

In its sample, this clone was seen a few times. This chain links TRBV7-2 with TRBJ1-6; D is ambiguous. The CDR3 runs 12 residues. The ends were cut back, 8 bases at V and 6 bases at J, with 8 bases in the middle. The germline V gene has CDR1 SGHTA and CDR2 FQGNSA. The CDR3 sequence: CASGRTNSPLHF. CDR3 in DNA: TGTGCCAGCGGACGTACTAATTCACCCCTCCACTTT.

In its sample, this clone was seen a few times. The chain carries TRBV7-2 and TRBJ1-6; tentative D call: TRBD1 (5 bases). Per germline, CDR1 SGHTA and CDR2 FQGNSA. V shed 4 bases and J shed 10 bases, with 14 bases lying between them. The CDR3 totals 14 residues. The DNA for the CDR3 is TGTGCCAGCAGCTCCGGGTCACGGGGCTCACCCCTCCACTTT. Translating gives CASSSGSRGSPLHF.

This clone has only a few counts. The chain combines TRBV18 with TRBJ2-4; 8 nucleotides match TRBD1. The CDR3 is 16 residues long. Trimming at V came to 3 bases and at J to 6 bases, leaving 10 bases not matched to a gene. Per the germline V gene, CDR1 is KGHSH and CDR2 is LQKENI. CDR3 residues: CASSPSTTGVGNIQYF. Here the CDR3 DNA reads TGTGCCAGCTCACCTTCCACGACAGGGGTCGGAAACATTCAGTACTTC.

This clone was seen a handful of times. The gene calls are TRBV6-6 and TRBJ2-3, with 9 bases fitting TRBD1. CDR3 size: 15 residues. Germline V gives CDR1 MNHNY, CDR2 SVGAGI (reference sequence). The V gene end was trimmed by 10 bases and the J gene end by 6 bases; junction bases not matched to a gene: 14. This CDR3 is CATKSPGQGLDTQYF. CDR3 coding DNA: TGTGCCACAAAAAGCCCGGGACAGGGTTTGGATACGCAGTATTTT.

The chain joins TRBV6-1 to TRBJ1-2; 8 bases agree with TRBD1. Per the germline V gene, CDR1 is MNHNS and CDR2 is SASEGT. After removal of 10 bases from V and 2 bases from J, the junction contained 6 bases not matched to a gene. The CDR3 is made up of 13 amino acids. CDR3 residues: CATWDRSNYGYTF. The CDR3 nucleotides read TGTGCCACCTGGGACAGGTCAAACTATGGCTACACCTTC.

A few counts support this clone. The genes are TRBV20-1 and TRBJ1-2; D unresolved. Germline loops: CDR1 DFQATT, CDR2 SNEGSKA (reference sequence). The CDR3 consists of 11 residues. V dropped 6 bases and J dropped 4 bases, with 9 bases sitting between them. The CDR3 sequence is CSALEGYGYTF. In nucleotides, the CDR3 is TGCAGTGCCCTGGAGGGCTATGGCTACACCTTC.

The CDR3 is CASSLEGSLNTEAFF. The CDR3 DNA reads TGTGCCAGCAGCTTAGAGGGCAGTTTGAACACTGAAGCTTTCTTT. The J gene is TRBJ1-1, the V gene TRBV7-9; D is unclear. Germline CDR1 is SEHNR and CDR2 is FQNEAQ (reference sequence). The V and J ends lost 1 base and 0 bases respectively, with 9 bases between them. CDR3 length: 15 residues.

This clone was seen many times. CDR3 protein: CASSLDREAYNEQFF. The CDR3 DNA sequence: TGTGCCAGCAGCCTCGACAGGGAAGCCTACAATGAGCAGTTCTTC. The J gene is TRBJ2-1, the V gene TRBV7-2, with 7 bases fitting TRBD1. This CDR3 has 15 amino acids. V trimming: 5 bases; J trimming: 2 bases; junction bases outside the gene matches: 6. From germline, CDR1 is SGHTA and CDR2 FQGNSA.

This clone occurred many times. The chain joins TRBV29-1 to TRBJ2-1; maybe TRBD2 (6 bases). Trimming took off 8 bases at V and 4 bases at J, with 24 bases between the two ends. Germline V lookup: CDR1 SQVTM, CDR2 ANQGSEA. CDR3 length equals 16 residues. The CDR3 is CSSSGPLGGGYNEQFF. CDR3 in DNA: TGCAGCAGCAGCGGGCCATTGGGCGGTGGGTACAATGAGCAGTTCTTC.

A few counts support this clone. The chain uses TRBV5-6 and TRBJ1-1, with no clear D. Between the trimmed V and J ends, which lost 4 bases and 4 bases, there was a span of 14 bases. The CDR3 has 14 residues. CDR1 and CDR2 (germline): SGHDT, YYEEEE. The CDR3, as DNA: TGTGCCAGCAGCCCGGCCGGGATTACCACTGAAGCTTTCTTT. It yields the protein CASSPAGITTEAFF.

In its sample, this clone was seen a few times. This chain connects TRBV30 to TRBJ2-5, with D possibly being TRBD1 (5 bases). The CDR3 extends over 15 amino acids. Germline CDR1 is GTSNPN and CDR2 is SVGIG (reference sequence). Between the trimmed V and J ends, which lost 4 bases and 5 bases, there was a span of 20 bases. The CDR3 region is CAWNSPRGSSETQYF. Here the CDR3 DNA reads TGTGCCTGGAATTCTCCAAGGGGTAGCTCGGAGACCCAGTACTTC.

This clone occurred many times. The rearrangement uses TRBV29-1 and TRBJ2-6, with D unresolved. The germline gives CDR1 SQVTM, CDR2 ANQGSEA. The V and J ends lost 3 bases and 1 base respectively, with 4 bases between them. This CDR3 has 13 amino acids. CDR3 DNA sequence: TGCAGCGTTGATACTTCTGGGGCCAACGTCCTGACTTTC. Amino acids: CSVDTSGANVLTF.

This chain links TRBV5-1 with TRBJ2-7; TRBD1 or TRBD2 may be the D gene (6 bases each). The CDR3 covers 16 residues. Germline assignment: CDR1 SGHRS and CDR2 YFSETQ. V was trimmed by 6 bases and J by 5 bases, leaving 24 bases between them. The CDR3 bases are TGCGCCAGCAACCCGACCGTCAGGGGAGGAGAGAACGAGCAGTACTTC. It codes for CASNPTVRGGENEQYF.